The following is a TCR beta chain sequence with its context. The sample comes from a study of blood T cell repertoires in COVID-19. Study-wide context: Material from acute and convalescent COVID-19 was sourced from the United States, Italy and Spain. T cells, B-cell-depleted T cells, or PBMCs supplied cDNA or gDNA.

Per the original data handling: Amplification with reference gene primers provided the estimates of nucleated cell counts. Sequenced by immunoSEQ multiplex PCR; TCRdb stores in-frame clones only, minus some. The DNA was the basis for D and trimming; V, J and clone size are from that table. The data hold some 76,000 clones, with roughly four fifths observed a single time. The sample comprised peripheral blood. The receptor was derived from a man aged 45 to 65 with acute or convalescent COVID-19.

The CDR3 sequence: CASSTGAGELFF. The CDR3 nucleotides are TGTGCCAGCAGCACGGGAGCCGGGGAGCTGTTTTTT. The chain uses TRBV7-3 and TRBJ2-2; weak D call: TRBD2 (6 bases). Trimming shortened V by 5 bases and J by 6 bases, and 7 bases separated the two germline ends. Germline V gene lookup returns CDR1 SGHTA and CDR2 FQGTGA. This CDR3 contains 12 residues.